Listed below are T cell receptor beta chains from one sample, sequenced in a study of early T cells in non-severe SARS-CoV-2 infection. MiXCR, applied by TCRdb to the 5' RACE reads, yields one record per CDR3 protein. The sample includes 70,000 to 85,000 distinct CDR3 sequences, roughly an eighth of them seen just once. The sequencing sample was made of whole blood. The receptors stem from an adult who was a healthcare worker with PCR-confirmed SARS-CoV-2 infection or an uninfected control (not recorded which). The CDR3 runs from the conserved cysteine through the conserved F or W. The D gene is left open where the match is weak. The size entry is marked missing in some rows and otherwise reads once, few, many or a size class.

CASSTEKLFF TGTGCCAGCAGTACCGAAAAACTGTTTTTT . TRBJ1-4 TRBV28 .
CASSFGESNEQFF TGTGCCAGCAGTTTTGGAGAATCCAATGAGCAGTTCTTC many TRBJ2-1 TRBV27 .
CASSTRQGFGYTF TGTGCCAGCAGTACCAGACAGGGATTCGGCTACACCTTC few TRBJ1-2 TRBV12-3/TRBV12-4 TRBD1
CASSPRVAGDLNEQFF TGTGCCAGCAGCCCCCGGGTAGCGGGAGACCTAAATGAGCAGTTCTTC few TRBJ2-1 TRBV9 TRBD2
CASSPTETGTGYGYTF TGTGCCAGCTCACCGACGGAAACAGGCACAGGCTATGGCTACACCTTC many TRBJ1-2 TRBV18 .
CASSPRLGPEQFF TGTGCCAGCAGCCCCAGGTTGGGGCCGGAGCAGTTCTTC many TRBJ2-1 TRBV7-6 .
CASRSSPYNEQFF TGTGCCAGCAGGAGTAGCCCCTACAATGAGCAGTTCTTC many TRBJ2-1 TRBV6-5 .
CASTRLPNEKLFF TGTGCCAGCACCCGGTTGCCTAATGAAAAACTGTTTTTT many TRBJ1-4 TRBV7-2 .
CASSSGGGADTQYF TGCGCCAGCAGCTCAGGAGGGGGGGCAGATACGCAGTATTTT . TRBJ2-3 TRBV5-1 .
CASSQNSDEQYF TGCGCCAGCAGCCAGAACTCCGACGAGCAGTACTTC . TRBJ2-7 TRBV5-1 .
CASSLLQGGFKTGELFF TGTGCCAGCAGCTTGTTGCAGGGAGGGTTCAAGACAGGGGAGCTGTTTTTT . TRBJ2-2 TRBV11-1 TRBD2
CASSLKREGIYNEQFF TGTGCCAGCAGCTTGAAGCGAGAGGGGATTTACAATGAGCAGTTCTTC many TRBJ2-1 TRBV5-6 .
CASTWTGGETQYF TGTGCCAGTACTTGGACAGGGGGTGAGACCCAGTACTTC . TRBJ2-5 TRBV19 TRBD1
CASSYRDEKLFF TGTGCCAGCAGCTACAGGGATGAAAAACTGTTTTTT many TRBJ1-4 TRBV7-2 .
CSAPFAGSTDTQYF TGCAGTGCCCCGTTTGCGGGAAGCACAGATACGCAGTATTTT many TRBJ2-3 TRBV20-1 .
CASSPESGRSYEQYF TGCGCCAGCAGCCCCGAAAGCGGACGCTCCTACGAGCAGTACTTC . TRBJ2-7 TRBV4-1 .
CASRQGTREQYF TGTGCCAGCAGGCAGGGTACGCGGGAGCAGTACTTC . TRBJ2-7 TRBV28 .
CASSLGYGGADTQYF TGTGCCAGCAGCTTAGGATACGGGGGCGCAGATACGCAGTATTTT many TRBJ2-3 TRBV7-6 .
CACSFAGHHEQYF TGTGCCTGCAGTTTTGCGGGTCACCACGAGCAGTACTTC . TRBJ2-7 TRBV12-3/TRBV12-4 .
CATIARGPSSGANVLTF TGTGCCACCATAGCAAGGGGCCCAAGCTCTGGGGCCAACGTCCTGACTTTC few TRBJ2-6 TRBV6-2/TRBV6-3 .
CASSEAEGSGSEEQYF TGTGCCAGCAGTGAAGCTGAAGGTAGCGGGAGCGAAGAGCAGTACTTC many TRBJ2-7 TRBV6-1 TRBD2
CASSAPPSDEQFF TGTGCCAGCAGCGCCCCCCCATCCGATGAGCAGTTCTTC few TRBJ2-1 TRBV9 .
CASSLFGRSPGGYTF TGTGCCAGCAGCTTGTTCGGCAGGAGCCCAGGGGGCTACACCTTC few TRBJ1-2 TRBV5-4 .
CASRFQGRGEQYF TGTGCCAGCAGGTTTCAGGGAAGGGGCGAGCAGTACTTC few TRBJ2-7 TRBV6-5 .
CSVTSRSTDTQYF TGCAGCGTTACTAGCCGGAGCACAGATACGCAGTATTTT many TRBJ2-3 TRBV29-1 .
CASSPSNYSPSGSKYEQYF TGCGCCAGCAGTCCATCCAATTATTCACCGAGCGGGAGTAAGTACGAGCAGTACTTC many TRBJ2-7 TRBV5-1 TRBD2
CASSLTQGADIQYF TGTGCCAGCAGCTTAACGCAGGGGGCGGACATTCAGTACTTC many TRBJ2-4 TRBV7-9 TRBD1
CSARPGGGRIAFF TGCAGTGCTAGACCTGGCGGGGGCCGGATAGCTTTCTTT many TRBJ1-1 TRBV20-1 .